This T cell receptor beta chain was sequenced in a study of cytomegalovirus exposure and HLA in healthy donors. Findings and caveats of the study: The authors judged a highly shared variant cluster likely a sequencing artifact. Analyses of presence/absence relied on an assumption of roughly uniform sequencing depth across donors.

Comments on this clone: Its antigen is not identified.

The PCR was carried out with 60 Vbeta primers and 13 Jbeta primers. Under the authors' procedure: Around 11 million shared chains were among roughly 81 million unique TCR beta chains counted in a later analysis. Libraries were prepared by immunoSEQ multiplex PCR; TCRdb keeps only in-frame clonotypes and omits some of them. V and J calls and clone size are those listed in that table; D and trimming were worked out from the DNA. The table lists about 160,000 clones, over 60% of them singletons. Germline values: CDR1 MNHEY, CDR2 SVGAGI. The CDR3 runs 14 residues. V was trimmed by 1 base and J by 6 bases, leaving 12 bases between them.

The V gene is TRBV6-5, the J gene TRBJ1-1, with D possibly matching TRBD1 (6 bases). The TCR sequence derives from a young woman in good health and CMV-seronegative. The specimen sequenced was PBMCs. The CDR3 reads CASSYYSGGPEAFF. The CDR3 DNA is TGTGCCAGCAGTTACTACTCGGGGGGCCCTGAAGCTTTCTTT.